The T cell receptor (beta chain) described here comes from a study of blood T cell repertoires in COVID-19. The data were produced by immunoSEQ multiplex PCR, yet TCRdb's version contains in-frame clones alone and is incomplete. The table records approximately 270,000 clones, 85% to 90% of them present only once. The clonotype was recovered from a man older than 75 with acute or convalescent COVID-19. Sequences were obtained from peripheral blood.

CDR3 protein: CATSDTDRPNTEAFF. In DNA form, the CDR3 reads TGTGCCACCAGTGACACCGACAGGCCGAACACTGAAGCTTTCTTT. V and J are TRBV24-1 and TRBJ1-1; D perhaps matches TRBD1 (6 bases). This CDR3 is 15 amino acids long. V shed 4 bases and J shed 1 base, with 12 bases lying between them. Germline CDR1 is KGHDR and CDR2 is SFDVKD.